This T cell receptor (beta chain) was sequenced for a study of cytomegalovirus exposure and HLA in healthy donors. The CDR3 runs 13 residues. Germline CDR1 LNHDA, CDR2 SQIVND (reference sequence). Trimming stripped 7 bases from V and 0 bases from J, with 10 bases between. Study conclusions and caveats: Altogether, some 170 TCR beta chains were recorded as cytomegalovirus-associated. Previous analysis showed most TCR beta V segments were productive about 87% or about 30% of the time.

As for the donors, each was a healthy bone marrow donor. PCR involved 60 Vbeta and 13 Jbeta primers. Assay: immunoSEQ multiplex PCR; the TCRdb copy retains only in-frame clones and omits some. This sample carries over 85,000 clones, approximately 64% of them seen once, and the ten largest clones take under 5.5%. This clone was seen only a few times. What it binds is not known. The sequence was obtained from a human donor in good health. Sequenced sample: PBMCs. The gene calls are TRBV19 and TRBJ2-7; D is perhaps TRBD2 (5 bases). The CDR3 reads CASNEGSSYEQYF. CDR3 DNA sequence: TGTGCCAGTAACGAGGGCAGCTCCTACGAGCAGTACTTC.